The 10 T cell receptor beta chains given below trace back to one sample, sequenced in a study of glioma-infiltrating T cells. TCR alpha and beta CDR3 regions were amplified from RNA using iRepertoire nested multiplex PCR. In TCRdb, the multiplex PCR reads were re-called with MiXCR into one record per CDR3 protein. The sample has more than 100,000 distinct CDR3 sequences, approximately 28% seen once. Specimen: glioma tissue, nonneoplastic brain tissue, or PBMCs (not recorded which). These receptors were taken from a human donor with low-grade glioma or glioblastoma, undergoing nonglioma brain surgery, or in good health (not recorded which).

A remark on this clonotype: Given the absence of the conserved phenylalanine or tryptophan at the CDR3 end, a read error is likely. This chain joins TRBV20-1 and TRBJ1-5, with D uncertain. The CDR3 has 13 residues. Looked up from germline, CDR1 is DFQATT and CDR2 is SNEGSKA (reference sequence). The CDR3 nucleotides read TGCAGCGCCCCAACAGTAGATAATCAGACCCAGCATTCT. Protein: CSAPTVDNQTQHS.

The rearrangement uses TRBV2 and TRBJ2-1; TRBD2 matches at 9 bases. This CDR3 contains 15 residues. The germline V gene has CDR1 SNHLY and CDR2 FYNNEI. With V trimmed by 1 base and J by 6 bases, 4 bases remained unmatched. The CDR3: CASSEGSGGLNEQFF. In DNA form, the CDR3 reads TGTGCCAGCAGTGAAGGAAGCGGGGGGCTCAATGAGCAGTTCTTC.

The table lists this clonotype with many counts. This rearrangement joins TRBV19 to TRBJ1-6; D gene uncertain. The CDR3 is 14 residues long. Between the trimmed V and J ends, which lost 4 bases and 10 bases, there was a span of 14 bases. Germline CDR1 reads LNHDA; CDR2 reads SQIVND (reference sequence). As DNA, the CDR3 is TGTGCCAGTAGTACAGCCCAGACCTTATCACCCCTCCACTTT. Translated: CASSTAQTLSPLHF.

This clonotype has more than one count but fewer than ten. CDR3 nucleotide sequence: TGCAGCGGCCACGGACAGTCTAGCACAGATACGCAGTATTTT. Amino acid sequence: CSGHGQSSTDTQYF. The chain carries TRBV29-1 and TRBJ2-3; D possibly corresponds to TRBD1 (6 bases). This CDR3 region has 14 residues. The V and J ends lost 7 bases and 0 bases respectively, with 14 bases between them. Germline V gene sequence: CDR1 SQVTM, CDR2 ANQGSEA.

This sequence joins TRBV7-8 and TRBJ2-7; the D gene is possibly TRBD1 (5 bases). Trimming cost V 3 bases and J 6 bases, with 21 bases left between them. This CDR3 is built from 16 residues. Germline lookup yields CDR1 SGHVS and CDR2 FQNEAQ. In DNA form, the CDR3 reads TGTGCCAGCAGCTTCCGAGCGTGGGGCCCCCCCAGCGAGCAGTACTTC. Residues: CASSFRAWGPPSEQYF.

This clonotype was seen repeatedly, ten times or more. V is TRBV14 and J is TRBJ2-5; D is uncertain. The CDR3 extends over 14 amino acids. Germline assignment: CDR1 SGHDN and CDR2 FVKESK. V was trimmed by 0 bases and J by 4 bases, leaving 9 bases between them. The CDR3 region has the DNA TGTGCCAGCAGCCAAGAGATCTCAAGAGAGACCCAGTACTTC. Its protein is CASSQEISRETQYF.

About this clonotype: Given the absence of the conserved phenylalanine or tryptophan at the CDR3 end, a read error is likely. The genes are TRBV12-3 or TRBV12-4 and TRBJ2-5; TRBD2 agrees at 14 bases. The CDR3 loop spans 16 amino acids. Losses at the gene ends were 6 bases for V and 2 bases for J; bases not matched to a gene: 5. The CDR3 sequence is CASRAGLAGGQETQYL. CDR3 DNA sequence: TGTGCCAGCAGAGCCGGACTAGCGGGGGGACAAGAGACCCAGTACCTC.

About this clonotype itself: A much larger clone lies a single base off, so this may be a read error. DNA of the CDR3: TGTGCCAGCACCGAGCGGCAGTTACACAATGGGCAGTTCTTC. Residues: CASTERQLHNGQFF. The gene calls are TRBV6-1 and TRBJ2-1, with D maybe TRBD2 (5 bases). From germline, CDR1 is MNHNS and CDR2 SASEGT. The CDR3 extends over 14 amino acids.

The chain couples TRBV7-2 to TRBJ2-7; 9 nucleotides line up with TRBD2. This CDR3 has 15 residues. With 2 bases clipped from V and 4 bases from J, the junction kept 6 bases outside the gene matches. The germline V gene has CDR1 SGHTA and CDR2 FQGNSA. The CDR3 here is CASSLQAGGPYEQYF. CDR3 DNA sequence: TGTGCCAGCAGCTTACAAGCGGGGGGACCGTACGAGCAGTACTTC.

The CDR3 reads CASSEAGHGYEQYF. The CDR3 bases are TGTGCCAGCAGTGAAGCGGGACACGGCTACGAGCAGTACTTC. The rearrangement uses TRBV6-1 and TRBJ2-7; D might be TRBD1 (6 bases). V lost 0 bases and J lost 3, with 9 bases in between. Germline V CDR1 and CDR2: MNHNS, SASEGT. The CDR3 spans 14 residues.